The text below deals with one T cell receptor (beta chain). Antigen: not known. These data are taken from a study of T-cell memory formation after mild COVID-19. Whole-study context: Most TCR clusters belonged to a single donor. The study's findings and limits: Day 15 to 85 contracting clones showed balanced CD4/CD8; day 15 to 37 expanders favored CD4+.

5'RACE with constant-segment primers built TCRalpha and TCRbeta cDNA libraries with UMIs. One entry per CDR3 protein, called by TCRdb with MiXCR from the 5' RACE reads. This sample has roughly 560,000 distinct CDR3 sequences, with around 21% found just once. Germline values: CDR1 MNHEY, CDR2 SVGAGI. V gave up 6 bases and J gave up 1 base, with 16 bases separating them. The CDR3 spans 16 residues. The clonotype originates from an adult woman who had mild COVID-19 (a few samples of this study predate the infection). Cell type and time point are not known. The chain uses TRBV6-5 and TRBJ2-1; D could derive from TRBD1 or TRBD2 (7 bases each). Sequencing was carried out using PBMCs or a T cell subset sorted from them (not recorded which). The CDR3 spells CASSRGGGRSYNEQFF. The DNA of the CDR3 is TGTGCCAGCAGCAGGGGGGGAGGACGATCCTACAATGAGCAGTTCTTC.